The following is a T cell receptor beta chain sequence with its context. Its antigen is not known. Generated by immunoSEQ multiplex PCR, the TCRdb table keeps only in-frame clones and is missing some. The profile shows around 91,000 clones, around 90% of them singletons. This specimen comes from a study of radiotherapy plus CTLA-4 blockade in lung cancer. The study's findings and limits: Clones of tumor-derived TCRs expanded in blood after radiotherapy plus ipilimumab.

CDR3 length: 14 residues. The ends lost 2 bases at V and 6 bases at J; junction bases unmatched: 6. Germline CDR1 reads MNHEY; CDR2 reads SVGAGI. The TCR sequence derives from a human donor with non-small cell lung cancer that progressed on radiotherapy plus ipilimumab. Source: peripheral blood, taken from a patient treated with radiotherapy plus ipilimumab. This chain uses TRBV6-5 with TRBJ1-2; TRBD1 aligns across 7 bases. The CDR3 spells CASSYASGTDGYTF. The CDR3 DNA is TGTGCCAGCAGTTACGCCTCCGGGACAGATGGCTACACCTTC.